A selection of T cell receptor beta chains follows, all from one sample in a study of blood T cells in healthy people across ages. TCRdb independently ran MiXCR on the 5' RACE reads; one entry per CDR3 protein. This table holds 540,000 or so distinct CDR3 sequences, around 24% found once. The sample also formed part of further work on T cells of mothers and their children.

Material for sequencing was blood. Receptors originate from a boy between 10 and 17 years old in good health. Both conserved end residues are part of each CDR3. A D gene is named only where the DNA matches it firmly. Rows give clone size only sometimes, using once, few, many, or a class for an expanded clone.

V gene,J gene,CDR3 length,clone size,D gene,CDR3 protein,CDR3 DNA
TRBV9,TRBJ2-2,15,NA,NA,CASSVATENTGELFF,TGTGCCAGCAGCGTAGCGACGGAGAACACCGGGGAGCTGTTTTTT
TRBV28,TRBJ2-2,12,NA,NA,CASQEGTGELFF,TGTGCCAGTCAGGAGGGCACCGGGGAGCTGTTTTTT
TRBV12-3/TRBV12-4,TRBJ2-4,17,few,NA,CASSLAAQAIAKNIQYF,TGTGCCAGCAGTTTAGCAGCGCAAGCGATAGCCAAAAACATTCAGTACTTC
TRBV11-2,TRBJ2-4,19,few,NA,CASSPIWRGTMIAKNIQYF,TGTGCCAGCAGCCCAATATGGCGGGGCACCATGATAGCCAAAAACATTCAGTACTTC
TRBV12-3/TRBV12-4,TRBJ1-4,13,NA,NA,CASTDSNNEKLFF,TGTGCCAGCACGGACAGCAATAATGAAAAACTGTTTTTT
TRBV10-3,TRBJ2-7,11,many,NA,CAIRASHEQYF,TGTGCCATCAGGGCTTCCCACGAGCAGTACTTC
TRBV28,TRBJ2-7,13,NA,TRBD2,CASSLPRGDEQYF,TGTGCCAGCAGTTTACCCCGGGGGGACGAGCAGTACTTC
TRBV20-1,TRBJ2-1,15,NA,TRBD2,CSATATSGSLDEQFF,TGCAGTGCTACAGCTACTAGCGGGAGCCTCGATGAGCAGTTCTTC
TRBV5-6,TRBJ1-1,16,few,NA,CASSSPRLTGNTEAFF,TGTGCCAGCAGCTCCCCACGCCTGACGGGGAACACTGAAGCTTTCTTT
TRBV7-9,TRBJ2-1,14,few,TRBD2,CASTGGPRDNEQFF,TGTGCCAGCACGGGGGGGCCCAGGGACAATGAGCAGTTCTTC
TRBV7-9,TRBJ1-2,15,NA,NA,CASSSSTTRNYGYTF,TGTGCCAGCAGCTCTTCGACGACTCGCAACTATGGCTACACCTTC
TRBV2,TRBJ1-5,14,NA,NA,CASSEVGYNQPQHF,TGTGCCAGCAGTGAAGTCGGGTACAATCAGCCCCAGCATTTT
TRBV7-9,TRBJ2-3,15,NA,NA,CASSLGMSATDTQYF,TGTGCCAGCAGCTTAGGGATGAGCGCCACAGATACGCAGTATTTT
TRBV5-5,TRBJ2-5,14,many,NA,CASSLGRPGETQYF,TGTGCCAGCAGCTTGGGGAGACCGGGCGAGACCCAGTACTTC
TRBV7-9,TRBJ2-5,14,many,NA,CASSLASYEETQYF,TGTGCCAGCAGCTTAGCTAGCTATGAAGAGACCCAGTACTTC
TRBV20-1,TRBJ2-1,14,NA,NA,CSANDWVSYNEQFF,TGCAGTGCTAACGACTGGGTTTCCTACAATGAGCAGTTCTTC
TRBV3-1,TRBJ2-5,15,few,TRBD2,CASSRTSGSRETQYF,TGTGCCAGCAGCAGGACTAGCGGCTCTCGGGAGACCCAGTACTTC
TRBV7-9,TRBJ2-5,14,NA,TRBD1,CASSPEDRVETQYF,TGTGCCAGCAGCCCCGAGGACAGGGTAGAGACCCAGTACTTC
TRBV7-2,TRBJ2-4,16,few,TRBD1,CASSRTGIHAKNIQYF,TGTGCCAGCAGCCGGACAGGGATTCACGCCAAAAACATTCAGTACTTC
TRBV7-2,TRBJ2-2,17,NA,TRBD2,CASSLGGLAGSTGELFF,TGTGCCAGCAGCTTAGGGGGACTAGCGGGGAGCACCGGGGAGCTGTTTTTT
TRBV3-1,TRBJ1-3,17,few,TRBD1,CASSPGQVSETGNTIYF,TGTGCCAGCAGCCCCGGACAGGTCAGCGAAACGGGAAACACCATATATTTT
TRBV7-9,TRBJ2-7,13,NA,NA,CASSSTEPYEQYF,TGTGCCAGCAGCTCGACAGAGCCCTACGAGCAGTACTTC
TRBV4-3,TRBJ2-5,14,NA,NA,CASSQESRGETQYF,TGCGCCAGCAGCCAAGAAAGCCGTGGAGAGACCCAGTACTTC
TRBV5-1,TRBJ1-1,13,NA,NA,CASSGPQFNEAFF,TGCGCCAGCAGCGGGCCACAGTTTAATGAAGCTTTCTTT
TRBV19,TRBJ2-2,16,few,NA,CASSNRRGGNTGELFF,TGTGCCAGTAGTAACCGCCGGGGAGGGAACACCGGGGAGCTGTTTTTT
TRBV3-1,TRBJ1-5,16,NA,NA,CASSQGFGALNQPQHF,TGTGCCAGCAGCCAAGGTTTCGGGGCCCTAAATCAGCCCCAGCATTTT
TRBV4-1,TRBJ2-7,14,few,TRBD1,CASSQGTGGGEQYF,TGCGCCAGCAGCCAAGGTACAGGGGGAGGCGAGCAGTACTTC
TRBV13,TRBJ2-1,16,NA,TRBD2,CASSPRLAPQVNEQFF,TGTGCCAGCAGCCCTCGACTAGCCCCGCAGGTGAATGAGCAGTTCTTC